This T cell receptor (beta chain) derives from a study of T cells in Graves' hyperthyroidism and ophthalmopathy. This CDR3 is built from 13 residues. Trimming took off 5 bases at V and 8 bases at J, with 14 bases between the two ends. Germline V gene lookup returns CDR1 SGHRS and CDR2 YFSETQ. Using 9.5 to 10 ml of fresh peripheral blood, PBMCs were prepared. Authors of the study amplified TCR beta CDR3 regions from RNA transcripts. A set of HTBI primers served as the primers for a first-round RT-PCR of the TCR CDR3. MiXCR was run by TCRdb on the multiplex PCR reads, yielding one entry per CDR3 protein. The sample consists of more than 650,000 distinct CDR3 sequences, 13% to 15% of them appearing once.

This receptor was taken from a woman younger than 30 with Graves' hyperthyroidism. The sample taken for sequencing was blood. The chain combines TRBV5-1 with TRBJ2-1; D not certain. The CDR3 bases are TGCGCCAGCAGAACGGTTAGGAACGATGAGCAGTTCTTC. This translates into CASRTVRNDEQFF.